This T cell receptor beta chain comes out of a study of radiotherapy plus CTLA-4 blockade in lung cancer. Study results and limitations: The best predictor of response was reported to be early blood T cell clone dynamics, with interferon-beta. Radiotherapy was combined with ipilimumab, and tumor-derived TCR clones then expanded in blood.

TCRdb's table, derived via immunoSEQ multiplex PCR, lists solely in-frame clones and lacks some. The data show 120,000 or so clones, 75% to 80% seen once. Regarding this clone: Its antigen remains unidentified.

The CDR3 is 15 residues long. Trimming removed 6 bases from V and 7 bases from J; junction bases left unmatched: 12. CDR1 and CDR2 (germline): SGHTA, FQGTGA. Enrolled patients, whose metastatic non-small-cell lung cancer was chemo-refractory, received focal radiation plus CTLA-4 blockade with ipilimumab. This receptor was identified in a human donor with non-small cell lung cancer who had a partial response to radiotherapy plus ipilimumab. Here the sequenced sample was peripheral blood, taken from a patient treated with radiotherapy plus ipilimumab. The chain uses TRBV7-3 and TRBJ2-1; 7 bases are a match to TRBD1. CDR3 sequence: CASSADRAVGNEQFF. The CDR3 bases are TGTGCCAGCAGTGCCGACAGGGCGGTGGGGAATGAGCAGTTCTTC.